Listed here are 5 T cell receptor beta chains from one sample, sequenced in a study of identical twins. TCRdb used MiXCR to reprocess the 5' RACE reads, holding one entry per CDR3 protein. This sample has about 890,000 distinct CDR3 sequences, with 12% found just once. The same sample was also studied in work on yellow fever vaccine responses in identical twins.

Sequencing used PBMCs. The receptors derive from a woman between 18 and 30 years old in good health.

This clonotype was counted only a few times. The junction departs from the called germline gene at one end, perhaps through a read error. CDR3 protein: CANSEDITDTQYF. CDR3 nucleotides: TGTGCCAACAGTGAAGATATCACAGATACGCAGTATTTT. The rearrangement joins TRBV2 to TRBJ2-3; D remains unclear. Germline CDR1 SNHLY, CDR2 FYNNEI. The CDR3 loop spans 13 amino acids.

This clonotype was recorded at least ten times. The rearrangement links TRBV28 to TRBJ2-5; the D gene could be TRBD1 or TRBD2 (6 bases each). V dropped 5 bases and J dropped 4 bases, with 32 bases sitting between them. Per germline, CDR1 MDHEN and CDR2 SYDVKM. This CDR3 is 20 amino acids long. DNA for the CDR3: TGTGCCAGCAGTCACCTTCTTGGTATCCGGGGGCGTAGCAAGGGAGAGACCCAGTACTTC. Translating gives CASSHLLGIRGRSKGETQYF.

The chain recombines TRBV29-1 with TRBJ2-7; a weak D match, TRBD2 (5 bases). The germline CDR1 and CDR2 sequences are SQVTM and ANQGSEA. This CDR3 has 15 amino acids. CDR3 in amino acids: CSVGVYTDLSYEQFV. CDR3 coding DNA: TGCAGCGTCGGGGTCTACACCGACCTCTCCTACGAGCAGTTCGTC.

This clonotype was seen only a few times. The genes are TRBV9 and TRBJ2-1; 12 bases agree with TRBD2. The germline V gene encodes CDR1 SGDLS and CDR2 YYNGEE. J gave up 8 bases and V 4 bases, and 10 bases lay outside the gene matches. This CDR3 comprises 16 residues. DNA of the CDR3: TGTGCCAGCAGCCCCAGACTAGCGGGAGAACGTGATGAGCAGTTCTTC. Translation gives CASSPRLAGERDEQFF.

This clonotype has just a few counts. For the CDR3, the DNA is TGTGCCAGCAGTTTAAGTGGCCTACATTCACCCCTCCACTTT. This gives the protein CASSLSGLHSPLHF. This chain joins TRBV12-3 or TRBV12-4 and TRBJ1-6; unclear D gene. V was shortened by 2 bases and J by 8 bases, with 10 bases between the two germline ends. There are 14 residues in the CDR3.